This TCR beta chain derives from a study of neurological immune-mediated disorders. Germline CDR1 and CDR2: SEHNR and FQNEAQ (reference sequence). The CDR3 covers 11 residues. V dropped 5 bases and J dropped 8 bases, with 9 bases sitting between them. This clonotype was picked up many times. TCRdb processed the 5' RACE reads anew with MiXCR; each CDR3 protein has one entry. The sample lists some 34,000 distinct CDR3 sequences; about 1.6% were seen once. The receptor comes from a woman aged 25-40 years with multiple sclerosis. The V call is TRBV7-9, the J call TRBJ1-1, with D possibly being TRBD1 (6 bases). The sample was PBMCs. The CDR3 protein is CASSQDREAFF. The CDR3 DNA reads TGTGCCAGCAGCCAAGACAGGGAAGCTTTCTTT. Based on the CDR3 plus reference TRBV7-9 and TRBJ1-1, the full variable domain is DTGVSQNPRHKITKRGQNVTFRCDPISEHNRLYWYRQTLGQGPEFLTYFQNEAQLEKSRLLSDRFSAERPKGSFSTLEIQRTEQGDSAMYLCASSQDREAFFGQGTRLTVV.